This T cell receptor (beta chain) was sequenced in a study of cytomegalovirus exposure and HLA in healthy donors. PCR was performed using 60 Vbeta and 13 Jbeta primers. This table comes from immunoSEQ multiplex PCR, and its TCRdb copy is limited to in-frame clones, with some not included. The sample yields 150,000 to 200,000 clones, roughly a tenth seen once. For this clone: Its antigen is as yet unknown.

The V and J ends lost 2 bases and 2 bases respectively, with 12 bases between them. The germline gives CDR1 MNHEY, CDR2 SMNVEV (reference sequence). This CDR3 has 15 residues. The study's findings and limits: Highest at DRB1 and lowest at HLA-C, TCR association rates differed among HLA loci in a later analysis. A later analysis found most CMV-associated TCR beta chains apparently HLA-restricted.

The sequenced sample was PBMCs. This chain links TRBV27 with TRBJ1-2; D remains unclear. This TCR came from a woman aged 30 to 39 in good health and CMV-seropositive. CDR3 loop: CASSLSGPGNYGYTF. CDR3 DNA: TGTGCCAGCAGTTTAAGCGGGCCCGGCAACTATGGCTACACCTTC.